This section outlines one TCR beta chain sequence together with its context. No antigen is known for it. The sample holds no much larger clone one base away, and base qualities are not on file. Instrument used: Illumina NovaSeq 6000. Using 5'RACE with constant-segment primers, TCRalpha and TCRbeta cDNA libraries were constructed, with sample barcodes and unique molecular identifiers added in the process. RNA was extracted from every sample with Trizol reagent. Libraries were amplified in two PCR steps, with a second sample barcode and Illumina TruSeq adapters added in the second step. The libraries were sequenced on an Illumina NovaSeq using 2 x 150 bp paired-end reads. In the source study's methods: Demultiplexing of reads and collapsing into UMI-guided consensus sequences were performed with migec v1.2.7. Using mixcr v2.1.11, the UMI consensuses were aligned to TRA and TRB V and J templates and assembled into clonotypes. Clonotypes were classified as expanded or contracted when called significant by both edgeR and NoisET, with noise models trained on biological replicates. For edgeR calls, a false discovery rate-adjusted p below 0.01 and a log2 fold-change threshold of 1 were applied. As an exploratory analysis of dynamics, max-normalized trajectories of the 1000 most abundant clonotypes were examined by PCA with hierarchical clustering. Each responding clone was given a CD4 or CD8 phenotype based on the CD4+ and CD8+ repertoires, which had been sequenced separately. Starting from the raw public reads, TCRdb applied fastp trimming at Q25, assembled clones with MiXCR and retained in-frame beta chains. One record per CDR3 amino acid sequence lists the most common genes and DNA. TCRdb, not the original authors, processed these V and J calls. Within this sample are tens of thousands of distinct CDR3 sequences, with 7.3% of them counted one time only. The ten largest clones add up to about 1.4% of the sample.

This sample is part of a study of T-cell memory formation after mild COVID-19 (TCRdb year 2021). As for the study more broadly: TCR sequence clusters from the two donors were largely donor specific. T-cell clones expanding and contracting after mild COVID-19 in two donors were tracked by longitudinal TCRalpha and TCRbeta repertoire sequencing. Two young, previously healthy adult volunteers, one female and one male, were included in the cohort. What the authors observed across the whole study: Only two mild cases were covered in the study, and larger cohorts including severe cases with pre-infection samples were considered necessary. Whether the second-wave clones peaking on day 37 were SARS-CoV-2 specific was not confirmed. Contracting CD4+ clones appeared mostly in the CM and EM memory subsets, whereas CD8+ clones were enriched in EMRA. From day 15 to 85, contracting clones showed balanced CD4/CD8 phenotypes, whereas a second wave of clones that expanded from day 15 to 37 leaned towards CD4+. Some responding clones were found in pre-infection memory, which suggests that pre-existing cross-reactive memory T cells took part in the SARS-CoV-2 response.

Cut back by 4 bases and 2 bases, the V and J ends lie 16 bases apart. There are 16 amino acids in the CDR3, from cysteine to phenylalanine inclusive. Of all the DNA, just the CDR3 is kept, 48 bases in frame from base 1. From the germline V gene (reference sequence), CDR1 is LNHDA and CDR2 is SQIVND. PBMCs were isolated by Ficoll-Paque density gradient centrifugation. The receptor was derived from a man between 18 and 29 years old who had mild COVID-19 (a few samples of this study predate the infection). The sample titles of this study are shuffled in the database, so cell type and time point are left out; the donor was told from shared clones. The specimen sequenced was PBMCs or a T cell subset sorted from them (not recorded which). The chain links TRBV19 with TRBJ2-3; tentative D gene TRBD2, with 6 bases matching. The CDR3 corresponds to CASSRGLRDATDTQYF. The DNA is TGTGCCAGTAGTAGGGGACTCCGCGACGCCACAGATACGCAGTATTTT.